This T cell receptor (beta chain) is drawn from a study of blood T cell repertoires in COVID-19. Germline V gene sequence: CDR1 WSHSY, CDR2 SAAADI. This CDR3 comprises 13 residues. V was pared by 7 bases and J by 7 bases, with 13 bases between. This table comes from immunoSEQ multiplex PCR, and its TCRdb copy is limited to in-frame clones, with some not included. The sample lists approximately 180,000 clones, about 87% occurring once. The specimen was peripheral blood. The J gene is TRBJ2-2, the V gene TRBV10-2; possibly TRBD1 for D (6 bases). The TCR comes from a woman aged 50 to 65 with acute or convalescent COVID-19. The CDR3 spells CASMDQGNGELFF. CDR3 DNA sequence: TGCGCCAGCATGGATCAGGGGAACGGGGAGCTGTTTTTT.